This entry is about one T cell receptor (beta chain). This table comes from immunoSEQ multiplex PCR, and its TCRdb copy is limited to in-frame clones, with some not included. Here the sample spans 90,000 to 110,000 clones, around 89% being singletons. This entry belongs to a study of control samples from healthy donors and cancer patients. This TCR was sampled from a woman between 45 and 60 years old in good health. Source material: blood.

The DNA for the CDR3 is TGTGCCAGTAGTATAGATCCCTGGGAGGAGACCCAGTACTTC. Protein product: CASSIDPWEETQYF. The chain combines TRBV19 with TRBJ2-5; perhaps TRBD2 as D (5 bases). The CDR3 has 14 residues. V lost 0 bases, J lost 5 bases, and 10 bases lay in between. CDR1 is LNHDA and CDR2 is SQIVND in the germline V gene (reference sequence).